Presented here are 32 T cell receptor beta chains from one specimen sequenced in a study of T cell responses to AZD1222 COVID-19 vaccine. Sequencing was performed with immunoSEQ multiplex PCR; in TCRdb, only in-frame clones are kept and a portion is missing. The data show around 78,000 clones, with about nine tenths seen just once and over 3% held by the top ten. The sequencing used peripheral blood, collected 28 days after the second AZD1222 dose. The receptors come from an adult who received the AZD1222 COVID-19 vaccine.

The CDR3 nucleotides read TGTGCCAGTAGTACCCAGATAGGCCCAGATACGCAGTATTTT. It is translated as CASSTQIGPDTQYF. V gene TRBV19 combines with J gene TRBJ2-3; D is ambiguous. Trimming pared 4 bases from V and 4 bases from J, leaving 12 bases between. The CDR3 consists of 14 residues. The germline CDR1 and CDR2 sequences are LNHDA and SQIVND (reference sequence).

This clone was detected a few times. This chain connects TRBV5-6 to TRBJ1-2; D is possibly TRBD1 (5 bases). The CDR3 extends over 12 amino acids. The germline V gene has CDR1 SGHDT and CDR2 YYEEEE. The CDR3 DNA reads TGTGCTTGCGGGACGCGGCACTATGGCTACACCTTC. Translated: CACGTRHYGYTF.

The chain recombines TRBV10-3 with TRBJ2-1; TRBD2 agrees at 9 bases. Per germline, CDR1 ENHRY and CDR2 SYGVKD. V lost 9 bases to trimming and J lost 9 bases; unmatched junction nucleotides: 12. CDR3 length equals 14 residues. In nucleotides, the CDR3 is TGTGCCATGGGTAGGACTAGCGATACGGCTGAGCAGTTCTTC. Translating it yields CAMGRTSDTAEQFF.

The V call is TRBV13, the J call TRBJ1-1; D call uncertain. Germline V gene data show CDR1 as PRHDT and CDR2 as FYEKMQ (reference sequence). V was pared by 2 bases and J by 6 bases, with 13 bases between. The CDR3 is 14 residues long. CDR3 bases: TGTGCCAGCAGCTTACGGGCTTTAGTCGCTGAAGCTTTCTTT. This translates into CASSLRALVAEAFF.

V gene TRBV28 combines with J gene TRBJ2-2, with a weak D call TRBD2 (7 bases). CDR1 is MDHEN, CDR2 SYDVKM, per germline. The CDR3 contains 12 residues. The V end was cut by 3 bases, the J end by 10 bases, with 9 bases between. In DNA form, the CDR3 reads TGTGCCAGCAGTTTCGGGGGGCCGGAGCTGTTTTTT. Translated: CASSFGGPELFF.

V and J are TRBV4-2 and TRBJ1-5; TRBD1 is a possible D gene (5 bases). V lost 0 bases, J lost 6 bases, and 12 bases lay in between. The germline V gene encodes CDR1 LGHNA and CDR2 YNFKEQ. The CDR3 has 15 residues. The DNA for the CDR3 is TGTGCCAGCAGCCAAGATATAAGGGGAATTCAGCCCCAGCATTTT. Its translation is CASSQDIRGIQPQHF.

This clone was recorded once. The gene calls are TRBV30 and TRBJ1-5; D is undetermined. In germline, CDR1 is GTSNPN, CDR2 SVGIG (reference sequence). V was trimmed by 2 bases and J by 2 bases, leaving 16 bases between them. CDR3 size: 16 residues. The CDR3 nucleotides are TGTGCCTGGAGTACACCCGTCGCAGGCGGCAATCAGCCCCAGCATTTT. This encodes CAWSTPVAGGNQPQHF.

The chain combines TRBV5-4 with TRBJ1-1; D is uncertain. V was trimmed by 0 bases and J by 1 base, leaving 10 bases between them. In germline, CDR1 is SGHNT, CDR2 YYREEE (reference sequence). The CDR3 is 15 residues long. CDR3 bases: TGTGCCAGCAGCTTGGAGGTGAGCCGGAACACTGAAGCTTTCTTT. Translated: CASSLEVSRNTEAFF.

The chain couples TRBV7-2 to TRBJ2-1, with TRBD2 matching 9 bases. V was pared by 3 bases and J by 4 bases, with 4 bases of the junction left unmatched. The CDR3 contains 15 residues. Germline CDR1 and CDR2: SGHTA and FQGNSA. The CDR3 nucleotides read TGTGCCAGCAGCTTGGCAGCGGGAGGTTACAATGAGCAGTTCTTC. Amino acids: CASSLAAGGYNEQFF. Drawing the rest from reference TRBV7-2 and TRBJ2-1, the complete variable domain is GAGVSQSPSNKVTEKGKDVELRCDPISGHTALYWYRQSLGQGLEFLIYFQGNSAPDKSGLPSDRFSAERTGGSVSTLTIQRTQQEDSAVYLCASSLAAGGYNEQFFGPGTRLTVL.

The chain recombines TRBV2 with TRBJ2-7; 12 bases map to TRBD1. The CDR3 contains 13 residues. Germline-derived CDR1 and CDR2 are SNHLY and FYNNEI. V trimming: 10 bases; J trimming: 5 bases; junction bases outside the gene matches: 6. CDR3 region: CATRDRGRHEQYF. The CDR3 nucleotides read TGTGCCACCCGGGACAGGGGGCGCCACGAGCAGTACTTC.

The V gene is TRBV7-9, the J gene TRBJ2-3; the D gene is possibly TRBD2 (6 bases). This CDR3 is built from 17 residues. V lost 2 bases, J lost 0 bases, and 15 bases lay in between. Germline lookup yields CDR1 SEHNR and CDR2 FQNEAQ (reference sequence). For the CDR3, the DNA is TGTGCCAGCAGCTTATCGTTCGGGGCGGGAAGCACAGATACGCAGTATTTT. Encoded protein: CASSLSFGAGSTDTQYF.

This clone showed up just once. This chain connects TRBV18 to TRBJ2-5; D call uncertain. The CDR3 runs 12 residues. The germline V gene has CDR1 KGHSH and CDR2 LQKENI. V was cut by 2 bases and J by 4 bases, with 5 bases left in between. DNA for the CDR3: TGTGCCAGCTCACCAGCGTCAGAGACCCAGTACTTC. Its translation: CASSPASETQYF.

This sequence joins TRBV2 and TRBJ1-1; no clear D gene. The length of the CDR3 is 14 residues. The germline gives CDR1 SNHLY, CDR2 FYNNEI. The V end lost 8 bases, the J end lost 3 bases, and 16 bases lay between the germline ends. CDR3: CASLVLSGDTEAFF. CDR3 bases: TGTGCCAGCTTGGTGTTGAGTGGGGACACTGAAGCTTTCTTT.

The rearrangement joins TRBV7-2 to TRBJ2-1, with TRBD2 as a possible D gene (6 bases). The germline V gene encodes CDR1 SGHTA and CDR2 FQGNSA. CDR3 size: 16 residues. Deletions cut 1 base from V and 7 bases from J, with 17 bases between. DNA of the CDR3: TGTGCCAGCAGCTTAGACGGAGGGAGTAGGGGTAATGAGCAGTTCTTC. It codes for CASSLDGGSRGNEQFF.

The V gene is TRBV6-5, the J gene TRBJ2-5; maybe TRBD2 (5 bases). Germline V gives CDR1 MNHEY, CDR2 SVGAGI. This CDR3 is 14 amino acids long. V was cut by 6 bases and J by 5 bases, with 16 bases left in between. DNA for the CDR3: TGTGCCAGCAGCTCAGTAGCGTCGGGGGAGACCCAGTACTTC. Protein sequence: CASSSVASGETQYF.

This chain links TRBV11-2 with TRBJ2-7; D is ambiguous. V shed 10 bases and J shed 3 bases, with 13 bases lying between them. From germline, CDR1 is SGHAT and CDR2 FQNNGV. The CDR3 is 12 residues long. In DNA, the CDR3 is TGTGCCACCGCCCCGTCATACTACGAGCAGTACTTC. Translated, it gives CATAPSYYEQYF.

The V and J genes are TRBV11-3 and TRBJ1-1; unclear D gene. The CDR3 consists of 12 residues. Germline V gene data show CDR1 as SGHNT and CDR2 as YENEEA. V was cut by 6 bases and J by 0 bases, with 5 bases left in between. As DNA, the CDR3 is TGTGCCAGCAGTCATGTGAACACTGAAGCTTTCTTT. This codes for CASSHVNTEAFF.

This clone showed up just once. This sequence joins TRBV24-1 and TRBJ2-1; 8 nucleotides line up with TRBD1. Germline-derived CDR1 and CDR2 are KGHDR and SFDVKD. CDR3 length: 20 residues. J gave up 0 bases and V 5 bases, and 17 bases lay outside the gene matches. The CDR3 nucleotides read TGTGCCACCAGTGGAAGACAGGGGTCATCATTGAAAACCTCCTACAATGAGCAGTTCTTC. Residues: CATSGRQGSSLKTSYNEQFF.

The chain employs TRBV7-9 and TRBJ2-3, with D hard to call. Germline assignment: CDR1 SEHNR and CDR2 FQNEAQ (reference sequence). Trimming removed 0 bases at V and 1 base at J, with 5 bases between. CDR3 length: 14 residues. The CDR3 is CASSLASGTDTQYF. DNA of the CDR3: TGTGCCAGCAGCTTAGCTTCCGGCACAGATACGCAGTATTTT.

J is TRBJ1-6 and V is TRBV9; D call uncertain. Trimming removed 5 bases from V and 0 bases from J, with 9 bases in between. This CDR3 comprises 15 residues. Germline V gene data show CDR1 as SGDLS and CDR2 as YYNGEE. The DNA for the CDR3 is TGTGCCAGCAGTCAGGACGGCTCCTATAATTCACCCCTCCACTTT. Protein product: CASSQDGSYNSPLHF.

The chain uses TRBV19 and TRBJ1-4; a possible D gene is TRBD1 (6 bases). V was trimmed by 4 bases and J by 0 bases, leaving 18 bases between them. Germline CDR1 reads LNHDA; CDR2 reads SQIVND (reference sequence). This CDR3 region has 18 residues. The CDR3 reads CASSRGRQALATNEKLFF. The CDR3 nucleotides are TGTGCCAGTAGTAGAGGACGACAGGCCCTTGCAACTAATGAAAAACTGTTTTTT.

This clone was picked up a small number of times. V is TRBV4-3 and J is TRBJ2-3; 9 bases agree with TRBD2. V was clipped by 0 bases and J by 3 bases; unmatched bases: 7. The CDR3 is 17 amino acids. Per the germline V gene, CDR1 is LGHNA and CDR2 is YSLEER. The CDR3 DNA follows: TGCGCCAGCAGCCAAGATTCGGCTAGCGGGACGACAGATACGCAGTATTTT. Encoded protein: CASSQDSASGTTDTQYF.

This sequence joins TRBV6-2 or TRBV6-3 and TRBJ2-5; 7 nucleotides match TRBD1. The CDR3 length is 15 residues. The ends lost 0 bases at V and 4 bases at J; junction bases unmatched: 5. Germline CDR1 is MNHEY and CDR2 is SVGEGT. The CDR3 loop is CASSYSTGSPETQYF. Here the CDR3 DNA reads TGTGCCAGCAGTTACTCGACAGGGTCCCCAGAGACCCAGTACTTC.

V gene TRBV5-4 combines with J gene TRBJ2-2, with D uncertain. The CDR3 consists of 14 residues. V was clipped by 2 bases and J by 2 bases, with 7 bases between them. Germline lookup yields CDR1 SGHNT and CDR2 YYREEE (reference sequence). The DNA of the CDR3 is TGTGCCAGCAGCTTAAACAAAAACACCGGGGAGCTGTTTTTT. This translates into CASSLNKNTGELFF.

V gene TRBV3-1 (or the pseudogene TRBV3-2) combines with J gene TRBJ2-2, with TRBD1 identical over 8 bases. Germline CDR1 reads LGHDT; CDR2 reads YNNKEL (reference sequence). V lost 4 bases to trimming and J lost 7 bases; unmatched junction nucleotides: 14. The CDR3 has 17 amino acids. CDR3 residues: CASSPPLAGGLVGELFF. The CDR3 coding sequence is TGTGCCAGCAGCCCGCCGTTGGCAGGGGGCTTGGTCGGGGAGCTGTTTTTT.

CDR3 nucleotide sequence: TGTGCCAGCAGTAGGGTCGCCGGAGATACGCAGTATTTT. Its protein is CASSRVAGDTQYF. The J gene is TRBJ2-3, the V gene TRBV27; no clear D gene. The CDR3 totals 13 residues. Trimming removed 5 bases at V and 5 bases at J, with 11 bases between. Germline CDR1 is MNHEY and CDR2 is SMNVEV (reference sequence).

The V call is TRBV7-3, the J call TRBJ2-1; D call uncertain. The CDR3 is made up of 14 amino acids. Trimming cost V 2 bases and J 8 bases, with 13 bases left between them. Germline-derived CDR1 and CDR2 are SGHTA and FQGTGA. The CDR3, as DNA: TGTGCCAGCAGCTTATTTACCGGGTCGGATGAGCAGTTCTTC. Translated: CASSLFTGSDEQFF.

The chain recombines TRBV9 with TRBJ1-3; no firm D call. The CDR3 loop spans 18 amino acids. Germline V gene sequence: CDR1 SGDLS, CDR2 YYNGEE. V lost 3 bases, J lost 9 bases, and 28 bases lay in between. CDR3 nucleotides: TGTGCCAGCAGCGCAGATCTATTAGGACGCACCGTTGAGGGCACCATATATTTT. It is translated as CASSADLLGRTVEGTIYF.

This clone was counted a few times. J is TRBJ1-4 and V is TRBV11-1; 7 nucleotides match TRBD1. Looked up from germline, CDR1 is SGHAT and CDR2 is FQDESV (reference sequence). The trim removed 5 bases at V and 5 bases at J, leaving 8 bases unmatched. This CDR3 is 15 amino acids long. The CDR3 coding sequence is TGTGCCAGCAGCCTACTGACAGGGCGGAATGAAAAACTGTTTTTT. Its protein product is CASSLLTGRNEKLFF.

This sequence joins TRBV6-5 and TRBJ2-7; the match to TRBD1 covers 8 bases. Germline CDR1 MNHEY, CDR2 SVGAGI. The length of the CDR3 is 13 residues. Germline trimming cut 6 bases from V and 6 bases from J; bases unmatched to any gene: 7. The DNA of the CDR3 is TGTGCCAGCAGGCGGGACAGGTACCTCGAGCAGTACTTC. Residues: CASRRDRYLEQYF.

V is TRBV6-6 and J is TRBJ2-2; tentatively, D is TRBD1 (6 bases). The CDR3 has 15 amino acids. Looked up from germline, CDR1 is MNHNY and CDR2 is SVGAGI (reference sequence). Trimming cost V 5 bases and J 0 bases, with 10 bases left between them. The CDR3 loop is CASSRDRTNTGELFF. CDR3 in DNA: TGTGCCAGCAGTCGTGACAGGACGAACACCGGGGAGCTGTTTTTT.

This clone was detected a few times. The rearrangement uses TRBV7-9 and TRBJ2-1; 7 bases agree with TRBD1. The junction had 4 bases not matched to a gene; V was cut back by 6 bases and J by 2 bases. Germline V gene sequence: CDR1 SEHNR, CDR2 FQNEAQ (reference sequence). This CDR3 has 14 amino acids. Written as DNA, the CDR3 is TGTGCCAGCAGAGATGGGACAGCCTACAATGAGCAGTTCTTC. Its protein product is CASRDGTAYNEQFF. Using reference TRBV7-9 and TRBJ2-1 for the parts outside the CDR3, the full variable domain is DTGVSQNPRHKITKRGQNVTFRCDPISEHNRLYWYRQTLGQGPEFLTYFQNEAQLEKSRLLSDRFSAERPKGSFSTLEIQRTEQGDSAMYLCASRDGTAYNEQFFGPGTRLTVL.